Here is one T cell receptor beta chain with its context. Its cognate antigen has yet to be identified. No qualities accompany the bases; no much larger clone lies one base away. The germline V gene encodes CDR1 GTSNPN and CDR2 SVGIG (reference sequence). Including the terminal cysteine and phenylalanine, the CDR3 comprises 14 residues. Solely the CDR3 DNA is kept, with 42 bases framed from the first base. The donors were healthy, HIV-negative adults who had no recently reported acute infections or vaccinations. All donors were Caucasian adults living in Nashville, Tennessee, USA. CD4+ T cells were enriched by magnetic negative selection, after which naive cells were positively selected on CD45RA and the negative fraction was taken as the memory subset. Blood was collected by leukapheresis, and PBMCs were isolated by Ficoll-Histopaque density gradient centrifugation and then cryopreserved in liquid nitrogen vapor phase. Analytical flow cytometry was used to check the purity and quantity of each magnetically sorted T cell population. Genomic DNA was isolated from every sorted fraction and measured by UV absorbance on a Nanodrop 2000c.

Using the deep immunoSEQ assay, TCR CDR3 regions were amplified from genomic DNA by multiplex PCR. For each cell subset, the extracted genomic DNA was distributed evenly across all wells of several immunoSEQ 96-well plates, and each plate served as one replicate. For sorted subsets, roughly 200 ng of genomic DNA, equivalent to around 29,000 T cell genomes, went into each replicate PCR. Purified libraries were measured with a Qubit 3.0 fluorometer, size-checked on a Bioanalyzer 2100, and measured again with the KAPA Library Quantification kit. Every immunoSEQ 96-well plate was sequenced on a separate single-read 150-cycle Illumina NextSeq 550 flow cell. Per the authors' processing: Because only junctional sequences without quality scores were contained in the immunoSEQ output, filtering matching that applied to full-length reads could not be performed. To assign V/J genes and CDR3, sequences were annotated against IMGT germline references using PyIR, a Python wrapper for IgBLAST v1.9. Reads were filtered out if the reads had weak V/J assignments (E-value above 1e-6), no CDR3, stop codons, out-of-frame junctions, or ambiguous translated residues. V3J clonotypes were defined by identical inferred V gene, J gene, and CDR3 amino acid sequence. The percentage overlap between two repertoires was calculated by dividing the number of shared unique clonotypes by the size of the smaller repertoire. Three approaches were used to assess repertoire richness: RTK rarefaction, the Chao1 estimator, and Recon v2.1 estimates of unobserved clonotypes. OLGA was used to compute generation probabilities for all TCRbeta clonotypes that the gDNA method yielded from four donors. TCRdb retrieved this table from immuneACCESS and kept in-frame rearrangements only. Not all clones are present; in checked studies, unresolved V genes account for under half, and no reason is known for the remainder. V and J calls and clone size are as listed in that table; D and trimming were resolved from the DNA. A total of 2 million to 3 million clones appear in this sample, under 95% of them only once. The ten largest clonotypes hold about 0.38% of the sample.

This sample stems from a study of shared clonotypes between healthy human individuals (dated by TCRdb to the early 2020s). Some background on the complete study: A few men and two women, aged 18 to 49 years, made up the cohort. Per donor, three plates each were used for CD4 naive and CD4 memory, two for CD8 naive, and one for CD8 memory. To estimate repertoire size and how much clonotypes are shared between individuals, the study performed deep sequencing of blood TCR repertoires from roughly five healthy adults. Libraries were prepared and TCR repertoires were sequenced by different laboratories using diverse techniques, in order to increase sequencing depth and limit assay-specific biases. Leukapheresis yielded between about 0.8 and 8.9 billion PBMCs per donor.

Overall study results and their limits: The genetic and exposure-history diversity represented was limited by the small number of donors. Pairwise subsampling indicated that sequencing depth was expected to affect the degree of clonotype sharing among donors. Sharing across a handful of donors was observed for about 5% of naive CD4, around 3.5% of naive CD8, 2% to 2.5% of memory CD4, and roughly 0.4% of memory CD8 clonotypes. Sampling was limited to blood, and TCR repertoires in tissue likely differ from TCR repertoires in blood. Compared with non-shared clonotypes, clonotypes shared by all four sorted-subset donors had higher generation probabilities. Rarefaction of sorted-subset datasets indicated incomplete sequencing despite the large sequencing depth. Naive subsets generally had larger estimated clonotype richness than memory subsets.

This receptor was identified in a man between 18 and 35 years old in good health. Some clones in this sample may be carry-over from other donors' samples. Sequenced input: naive CD4+ T cells from PBMCs. The cell subset or site label, as the study defines it: CD45RA+ positively selected. The chain is assembled from TRBV30 and TRBJ2-5, with a weak D call of TRBD2 (6 bases match). The better agreement between TRBJ2-7 and the DNA end casts doubt on the J call. CDR3 protein: CAWSVRRGEDEQYF. The DNA reads as follows: TGTGCCTGGAGTGTACGCCGCGGGGAAGACGAGCAGTACTTC.